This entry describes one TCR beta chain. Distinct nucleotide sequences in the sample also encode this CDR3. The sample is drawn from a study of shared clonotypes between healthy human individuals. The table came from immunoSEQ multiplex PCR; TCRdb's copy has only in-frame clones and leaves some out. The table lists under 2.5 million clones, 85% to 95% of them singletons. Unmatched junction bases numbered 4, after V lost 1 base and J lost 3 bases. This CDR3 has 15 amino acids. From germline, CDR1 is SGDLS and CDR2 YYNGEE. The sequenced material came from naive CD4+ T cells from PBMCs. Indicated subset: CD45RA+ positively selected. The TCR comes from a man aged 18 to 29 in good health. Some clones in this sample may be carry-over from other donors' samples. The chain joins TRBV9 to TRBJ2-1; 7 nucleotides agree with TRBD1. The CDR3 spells CASSVSGTVYNEQFF. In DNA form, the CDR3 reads TGTGCCAGCAGCGTATCCGGGACAGTCTACAATGAGCAGTTCTTC.